Below are 15 T cell receptor beta chains sequenced from a single sample in a study of siplizumab effects on memory and regulatory T cells. Generated by immunoSEQ multiplex PCR, the TCRdb table keeps only in-frame clones and is missing some. Among approximately 100,000 clones listed, 85% to 95% were seen once. Sequencing input: non-Treg CD4+ T cells sorted from blood. The receptor set was obtained from a human donor in good health.

This sequence joins TRBV30 and TRBJ2-2; TRBD1 agrees at 7 bases. This CDR3 has 15 amino acids. CDR1 and CDR2 from the germline V gene are GTSNPN and SVGIG (reference sequence). The J segment lost 1 base and the V segment lost 3 bases, leaving 5 bases of the junction unmatched. The CDR3 is CAWSRDRLNTGELFF. The CDR3 DNA reads TGTGCCTGGAGCCGGGACAGACTGAACACCGGGGAGCTGTTTTTT.

This rearrangement joins TRBV18 to TRBJ2-5, with D unresolved. Deletions cut 2 bases from V and 2 bases from J, with 6 bases between. The CDR3 is 13 residues long. CDR1 is KGHSH, CDR2 LQKENI, per germline. The chain's CDR3 is CASSPIQQETQYF. The CDR3 DNA is TGTGCCAGCTCACCAATCCAGCAAGAGACCCAGTACTTC.

This chain uses TRBV7-9 with TRBJ1-1; D not certain. This CDR3 comprises 13 residues. The ends were cut back, 3 bases at V and 1 base at J, with 6 bases in the middle. In germline, CDR1 is SEHNR, CDR2 FQNEAQ (reference sequence). The CDR3 DNA sequence: TGTGCCAGCAGCTTCGGCCCGAACACTGAAGCTTTCTTT. Encoded protein: CASSFGPNTEAFF.

This rearrangement joins TRBV7-9 to TRBJ2-5; D unclear. The CDR3 loop spans 13 amino acids. The germline V gene has CDR1 SEHNR and CDR2 FQNEAQ (reference sequence). The ends were cut back, 1 base at V and 3 bases at J, with 6 bases in the middle. The CDR3 loop reads CASSLGRKETQYF. DNA for the CDR3: TGTGCCAGCAGCTTAGGGAGAAAAGAGACCCAGTACTTC.

The chain has TRBV15 and TRBJ1-2; D uncertain. Between the trimmed V and J ends, which lost 8 bases and 6 bases, there was a span of 16 bases. The CDR3 contains 13 residues. Per the germline V gene, CDR1 is LNHNV and CDR2 is YYDKDF (reference sequence). The CDR3 is CATAQSLTNGYTF. In DNA form, the CDR3 reads TGTGCCACCGCCCAGTCTTTGACCAATGGCTACACCTTC.

The gene calls are TRBV7-9 and TRBJ2-5; TRBD2 is a possible D gene (5 bases). The V end lost 7 bases, the J end lost 2 bases, and 14 bases lay between the germline ends. Germline V lookup: CDR1 SEHNR, CDR2 FQNEAQ (reference sequence). The CDR3 covers 14 residues. CDR3 loop: CASTSVGLQETQYF. The CDR3 nucleotides read TGTGCCAGCACCTCTGTAGGACTGCAAGAGACCCAGTACTTC.

This CDR3 is CASSLSLGGGSTDTQYF. The DNA of the CDR3 is TGCGCCAGCAGCCTATCCCTCGGCGGGGGAAGCACAGATACGCAGTATTTT. This chain joins TRBV5-1 and TRBJ2-3; 7 bases align to TRBD2. The CDR3 is made up of 17 amino acids. Germline V lookup: CDR1 SGHRS, CDR2 YFSETQ. V trimming: 4 bases; J trimming: 0 bases; junction bases outside the gene matches: 11. The full variable domain, its missing parts supplied by reference TRBV5-1 and TRBJ2-3, is KAGVTQTPRYLIKTRGQQVTLSCSPISGHRSVSWYQQTPGQGLQFLFEYFSETQRNKGNFPGRFSGRQFSNSRSEMNVSTLELGDSALYLCASSLSLGGGSTDTQYFGPGTRLTVL.

V usage is TRBV28 and J usage is TRBJ2-1; weak D call: TRBD2 (6 bases). Germline CDR1 and CDR2: MDHEN and SYDVKM. The CDR3 is made up of 14 amino acids. Trimming took 2 bases from V and 9 from J, leaving 14 bases between them. The CDR3 bases are TGTGCCAGCAGTTTACCCCTGCTAGCGTCTGAGCAGTTCTTC. Amino acid sequence: CASSLPLLASEQFF.

As DNA, the CDR3 is TGTGCCAGCAGTGGATTCGGGACAACTAATGAAAAACTGTTTTTT. Residues: CASSGFGTTNEKLFF. The V gene is TRBV28, the J gene TRBJ1-4, with unresolved D. The CDR3 loop spans 15 amino acids. Germline CDR1 and CDR2: MDHEN and SYDVKM. The ends were cut back, 5 bases at V and 0 bases at J, with 10 bases in the middle. Drawing the rest from reference TRBV28 and TRBJ1-4, the complete variable domain is DVKVTQSSRYLVKRTGEKVFLECVQDMDHENMFWYRQDPGLGLRLIYFSYDVKMKEKGDIPEGYSVSREKKERFSLILESASTNQTSMYLCASSGFGTTNEKLFFGSGTQLSVL.

The rearrangement links TRBV7-3 to TRBJ2-7; tentatively, D is TRBD1 or TRBD2 (6 bases each). The ends were cut back, 1 base at V and 5 bases at J, with 12 bases in the middle. The CDR3 loop spans 14 amino acids. Germline V gene lookup returns CDR1 SGHTA and CDR2 FQGTGA. CDR3: CASSLRPGEDEQYF. For the CDR3, the DNA is TGTGCCAGCAGCTTAAGACCAGGGGAGGACGAGCAGTACTTC.

The V and J genes are TRBV19 and TRBJ1-1, with TRBD1 matching 9 bases. V gave up 3 bases and J gave up 5 bases; unmatched junction bases: 1. Germline V gene lookup returns CDR1 LNHDA and CDR2 SQIVND (reference sequence). The CDR3 totals 13 residues. The CDR3 is CASSMTGGTEAFF. The CDR3 DNA reads TGTGCCAGTAGTATGACAGGGGGAACTGAAGCTTTCTTT.

The chain joins TRBV1 to TRBJ2-3; TRBD2 is the table's D call, not checked against the DNA. TRBV1 is a pseudogene. The length of the CDR3 is 16 residues. In nucleotides, the CDR3 is TGCACCAGCAGCCGACGCGGGAGAGGATCCACAGATACGCAGTATTTT. Translation gives CTSSRRGRGSTDTQYF.

This chain joins TRBV30 and TRBJ2-4, with 10 nucleotides matching TRBD2. Germline CDR1 GTSNPN, CDR2 SVGIG (reference sequence). The V gene end was trimmed by 4 bases and the J gene end by 1 base; junction bases not matched to a gene: 13. This CDR3 region has 18 residues. The CDR3 DNA follows: TGTGCCTGGACAGGGGCTAGCGGGAGCGGGAGTGCCAAAAACATTCAGTACTTC. Its translation is CAWTGASGSGSAKNIQYF.

The gene calls are TRBV5-1 and TRBJ2-6, with 8 bases lining up with TRBD1. Germline trimming cut 4 bases from V and 1 base from J; bases unmatched to any gene: 7. CDR3 size: 17 residues. Germline values: CDR1 SGHRS, CDR2 YFSETQ. CDR3 residues: CASSHWTGQSGANVLTF. In DNA form, the CDR3 reads TGCGCCAGCAGCCATTGGACAGGGCAATCTGGGGCCAACGTCCTGACTTTC.

The chain uses TRBV7-2 and TRBJ2-1; D possibly corresponds to TRBD1 (6 bases). This CDR3 is built from 12 residues. Trimming removed 5 bases at V and 7 bases at J, with 9 bases between. Germline values: CDR1 SGHTA, CDR2 FQGNSA. The CDR3 bases are TGTGCCAGCAGCGAACAGGGTAATGAGCAGTTCTTC. Translating it yields CASSEQGNEQFF.